A single sample is the source of the 26 T cell receptor beta chains below, sequenced in a study of radiation and T cells in renal cell carcinoma. Time point: baseline pretreatment blood. The treatment denotes: 15 Gy SBRT to primary tumor, nephrectomy 4 weeks later. Libraries were prepared by immunoSEQ multiplex PCR; TCRdb keeps only in-frame clonotypes and omits some of them. Among roughly 100,000 clones, 70% to 90% were seen once, and the ten largest hold approximately 8%. The sequencing used blood, collected from a patient whose treatment included radiotherapy and nephrectomy. The source of these receptors is a man between 50 and 59 years old with renal cell carcinoma.

The chain recombines TRBV27 with TRBJ1-6, with D possibly being TRBD1 (5 bases). Trimming removed 3 bases at V and 9 bases at J, with 21 bases between. The CDR3 contains 17 residues. CDR1 is MNHEY, CDR2 SMNVEV, per germline (reference sequence). This CDR3 reads CASSFSIRTTGGSPLHF. The CDR3 bases are TGTGCCAGCAGTTTTTCTATCAGGACGACCGGGGGTTCACCCCTCCACTTT.

This rearrangement joins TRBV19 to TRBJ2-1; 15 bases align to TRBD2. The junction had 4 bases not matched to a gene; V was cut back by 2 bases and J by 5 bases. CDR1 and CDR2 (germline): LNHDA, SQIVND (reference sequence). This CDR3 is 17 amino acids long. DNA for the CDR3: TGTGCCAGTAGTATATCGGGACTAGCGGGGGGTGACAATGAGCAGTTCTTC. This gives the protein CASSISGLAGGDNEQFF.

This clone was counted a few times. In DNA, the CDR3 is TGTGCCAGCAGCCGGGGAGTGAACACTGAAGCTTTCTTT. Its protein product is CASSRGVNTEAFF. This chain connects TRBV7-9 to TRBJ1-1, with D unresolved. The germline gives CDR1 SEHNR, CDR2 FQNEAQ (reference sequence). The CDR3 spans 13 residues. V lost 5 bases and J lost 0, with 7 bases in between. Full variable domain (remainder filled in from reference TRBV7-9 and TRBJ1-1): DTGVSQNPRHKITKRGQNVTFRCDPISEHNRLYWYRQTLGQGPEFLTYFQNEAQLEKSRLLSDRFSAERPKGSFSTLEIQRTEQGDSAMYLCASSRGVNTEAFFGQGTRLTVV.

This rearrangement joins TRBV5-1 to TRBJ2-7; 8 nucleotides align to TRBD1. Losses at the gene ends were 0 bases for V and 4 bases for J; bases not matched to a gene: 6. The CDR3 loop spans 15 amino acids. Germline V gene sequence: CDR1 SGHRS, CDR2 YFSETQ. This CDR3 reads CASSLAAGQEYEQYF. As DNA, the CDR3 is TGCGCCAGCAGCTTGGCCGCGGGACAGGAGTACGAGCAGTACTTC.

The chain uses TRBV18 and TRBJ1-4; D may be TRBD1 (5 bases). CDR1 is KGHSH and CDR2 is LQKENI in the germline V gene. With 2 bases removed from V and 3 bases from J, the gap between germline ends came to 16 bases. The length of the CDR3 is 17 residues. CDR3 nucleotides: TGTGCCAGCTCACCATTTTCGGGGCCCCAGGCTAATGAAAAACTGTTTTTT. Protein: CASSPFSGPQANEKLFF.

The V gene is TRBV5-1, the J gene TRBJ2-7; 7 bases align to TRBD1. The germline CDR1 and CDR2 sequences are SGHRS and YFSETQ. The CDR3 length is 15 residues. J lost 5 bases, V lost 4 bases, and 12 bases had no gene match. In DNA form, the CDR3 reads TGCGCCAGCAGCCTAAATCAACAGGGGACCCACGAGCAGTACTTC. Protein sequence: CASSLNQQGTHEQYF.

This clone appeared a few times. The rearrangement joins TRBV7-9 to TRBJ2-1, with TRBD1 matching 10 bases. Germline values: CDR1 SEHNR, CDR2 FQNEAQ (reference sequence). CDR3 size: 16 residues. Germline trimming cut 5 bases from V and 2 bases from J; bases unmatched to any gene: 6. CDR3 region: CASSLIGQGAYNEQFF. For the CDR3, the DNA is TGTGCCAGCAGCCTAATTGGACAGGGGGCCTACAATGAGCAGTTCTTC.

The chain is built from TRBV9 and TRBJ2-7; the D is unclear. The CDR3 covers 14 residues. V lost 0 bases and J 0 bases, leaving 7 bases between the germline ends. Germline CDR1 SGDLS, CDR2 YYNGEE. The CDR3 is CASSVGVLSYEQYF. CDR3 bases: TGTGCCAGCAGCGTAGGGGTCCTCTCCTACGAGCAGTACTTC.

The chain is built from TRBV7-9 and TRBJ2-7; D perhaps matches TRBD1 (5 bases). Trimming removed 1 base from V and 0 bases from J, with 7 bases in between. CDR3 length equals 14 residues. Per the germline V gene, CDR1 is SEHNR and CDR2 is FQNEAQ (reference sequence). The CDR3 loop reads CASSLGGGSYEQYF. CDR3 nucleotide sequence: TGTGCCAGCAGCTTAGGGGGCGGCTCCTACGAGCAGTACTTC. Variable domain in full (rest from reference TRBV7-9 and TRBJ2-7): DTGVSQNPRHKITKRGQNVTFRCDPISEHNRLYWYRQTLGQGPEFLTYFQNEAQLEKSRLLSDRFSAERPKGSFSTLEIQRTEQGDSAMYLCASSLGGGSYEQYFGPGTRLTVT.

This sequence joins TRBV5-1 and TRBJ2-7; TRBD1 matches 9 bases. CDR1 is SGHRS and CDR2 is YFSETQ in the germline V gene. This CDR3 comprises 16 residues. The V segment lost 4 bases and the J segment 3 bases; nucleotides outside the gene matches: 11. As DNA, the CDR3 is TGCGCCAGCAGCCTCCTTCCCGGGACAGGGAGCTACGAGCAGTACTTC. Amino acids: CASSLLPGTGSYEQYF.

In this sample, this clone turned up a few times. V and J are TRBV21-1 and TRBJ1-2; whether TRBD1, the table's D call, matches the DNA was not checked. TRBV21-1 is an annotated pseudogene. The length of the CDR3 is 17 residues. The CDR3 loop is CASSKKAGDRSGYGYTF. For the CDR3, the DNA is TGTGCCAGCAGCAAAAAGGCGGGGGACAGGTCTGGCTATGGCTACACCTTC.

The CDR3 DNA reads as TGTGCCAGCAGCCAAACAAAGGGACTAGCGGGAAGCACAGATACGCAGTATTTT. Its protein product is CASSQTKGLAGSTDTQYF. The chain links TRBV4-2 to TRBJ2-3, with 13 bases lining up with TRBD2. Germline values: CDR1 LGHNA, CDR2 YNFKEQ. The CDR3 consists of 18 residues. J lost 0 bases, V lost 2 bases, and 5 bases had no gene match.

The genes are TRBV18 and TRBJ2-3; D not resolved. The V end was cut by 4 bases, the J end by 2 bases, with 10 bases between. Germline V gene sequence: CDR1 KGHSH, CDR2 LQKENI. CDR3 length: 14 residues. CDR3 protein: CASSQAEATDTQYF. The CDR3 DNA sequence: TGTGCCAGCTCACAGGCAGAAGCCACAGATACGCAGTATTTT. Together with reference TRBV18 and TRBJ2-3, the CDR3 gives the full variable domain: NAGVMQNPRHLVRRRGQEARLRCSPMKGHSHVYWYRQLPEEGLKFMVYLQKENIIDESGMPKERFSAEFPKEGPSILRIQQVVRGDSAAYFCASSQAEATDTQYFGPGTRLTVL.

The rearrangement joins TRBV27 to TRBJ2-3; maybe TRBD2 (5 bases). Trimming removed 1 base at V and 4 bases at J, with 15 bases between. The CDR3 has 16 residues. Germline V gene lookup returns CDR1 MNHEY and CDR2 SMNVEV (reference sequence). The CDR3 here is CASSLFALEGPDTQYF. The CDR3 region has the DNA TGTGCCAGCAGTTTATTTGCCCTTGAGGGCCCAGATACGCAGTATTTT.

The CDR3 loop is CASSLEGGPLYEQYF. CDR3 nucleotides: TGTGCCAGCAGCTTGGAGGGAGGCCCGTTATACGAGCAGTACTTC. The chain couples TRBV5-5 to TRBJ2-7; D is perhaps TRBD2 (6 bases). Germline V CDR1 and CDR2: SGHKS, YYEKEE (reference sequence). Trimming removed 0 bases from V and 4 bases from J, with 14 bases in between. The CDR3 spans 15 residues.

This chain connects TRBV7-9 to TRBJ2-3; perhaps TRBD2 as D (6 bases). Trimming pared 2 bases from V and 6 bases from J, leaving 18 bases between. The CDR3 extends over 16 amino acids. Germline values: CDR1 SEHNR, CDR2 FQNEAQ (reference sequence). CDR3 bases: TGTGCCAGCAGCTTATTAGGACTATCACTGTGGGATACGCAGTATTTT. Encoded protein: CASSLLGLSLWDTQYF.

The rearrangement uses TRBV4-3 and TRBJ1-4; TRBD1 agrees at 8 bases. The CDR3 extends over 15 amino acids. Trimming took 0 bases from V and 6 from J; bases not matched to a gene: 3. Germline CDR1 reads LGHNA; CDR2 reads YSLEER. The CDR3 DNA follows: TGCGCCAGCAGCCAAGAAGGACAGGGTCATGAAAAACTGTTTTTT. It translates to CASSQEGQGHEKLFF.

The rearrangement links TRBV6-4 to TRBJ2-3; 10 bases are shared with TRBD2. The length of the CDR3 is 15 residues. Germline V gene data show CDR1 as MRHNA and CDR2 as SNTAGT. The V gene end was trimmed by 6 bases and the J gene end by 0 bases; junction bases not matched to a gene: 3. CDR3 nucleotide sequence: TGTGCCAGCAGGCTAGCGGGAGCTAGCACAGATACGCAGTATTTT. Protein product: CASRLAGASTDTQYF.

This chain joins TRBV27 and TRBJ1-1; D is ambiguous. Trimming pared 1 base from V and 1 base from J, leaving 4 bases between. CDR1 is MNHEY, CDR2 SMNVEV, per germline (reference sequence). The CDR3 sequence is 13 residues long. CDR3 nucleotide sequence: TGTGCCAGCAGTTTATTCGGGAACACTGAAGCTTTCTTT. Translating gives CASSLFGNTEAFF.

V usage is TRBV2 and J usage is TRBJ2-2; D possibly corresponds to TRBD2 (6 bases). Trimming removed 4 bases at V and 6 bases at J, with 12 bases between. Germline V gene lookup returns CDR1 SNHLY and CDR2 FYNNEI. This CDR3 contains 14 residues. CDR3 bases: TGTGCCAGCAGTGTAGGGACTGTCTCCGGGGAGCTGTTTTTT. Its protein product is CASSVGTVSGELFF.

This sequence joins TRBV30 and TRBJ2-5; tentative D call: TRBD2 (6 bases). V was cut by 3 bases and J by 0 bases, with 17 bases left in between. There are 16 residues in the CDR3. Germline V gene sequence: CDR1 GTSNPN, CDR2 SVGIG (reference sequence). CDR3 nucleotides: TGTGCCTGGAGAGCCCCCTGGAGCGGGTACCAAGAGACCCAGTACTTC. The encoded protein is CAWRAPWSGYQETQYF.

V gene TRBV15 combines with J gene TRBJ1-1; D is possibly TRBD1 (5 bases). V was trimmed by 0 bases and J by 2 bases, leaving 7 bases between them. This CDR3 is 14 amino acids long. The germline CDR1 and CDR2 sequences are LNHNV and YYDKDF (reference sequence). The CDR3, as DNA: TGTGCCACCAGCAGAGAGGACACTAACACTGAAGCTTTCTTT. Translated: CATSREDTNTEAFF.

The chain uses TRBV29-1 and TRBJ2-1, with 12 bases that match TRBD2. The CDR3 runs to 14 residues. Germline trimming cut 2 bases from V and 6 bases from J; bases unmatched to any gene: 2. Germline V gene data show CDR1 as SQVTM and CDR2 as ANQGSEA. The DNA for the CDR3 is TGCAGCGTTGAACTAGCGGGGGGGCCCAATGAGCAGTTCTTC. It specifies CSVELAGGPNEQFF.

The chain employs TRBV14 and TRBJ2-3; 8 nucleotides line up with TRBD1. The CDR3 runs to 15 residues. Germline trimming cut 4 bases from V and 4 bases from J; bases unmatched to any gene: 7. Germline CDR1 and CDR2: SGHDN and FVKESK. The CDR3 protein is CASSPWDRTADTQYF. CDR3 DNA: TGTGCCAGCAGCCCCTGGGACAGGACAGCAGATACGCAGTATTTT.

The rearrangement joins TRBV7-9 to TRBJ2-5; TRBD2 matches 7 bases. The CDR3 length is 14 residues. V shed 7 bases, J shed 5 bases, and the junction held 10 bases outside the gene matches. Germline V gene sequence: CDR1 SEHNR, CDR2 FQNEAQ (reference sequence). The CDR3 spells CASTLGTSVETQYF. As DNA, the CDR3 is TGTGCCAGCACCCTAGGCACTAGCGTTGAGACCCAGTACTTC.

The chain recombines TRBV6-1 with TRBJ1-1; unclear D gene. This CDR3 comprises 13 residues. The germline V and J ends were trimmed by 8 bases and 1 base, with 11 bases remaining between them. Per the germline V gene, CDR1 is MNHNS and CDR2 is SASEGT. The DNA for the CDR3 is TGTGCCAGCTGTCCATGGGGGAACACTGAAGCTTTCTTT. It codes for CASCPWGNTEAFF.